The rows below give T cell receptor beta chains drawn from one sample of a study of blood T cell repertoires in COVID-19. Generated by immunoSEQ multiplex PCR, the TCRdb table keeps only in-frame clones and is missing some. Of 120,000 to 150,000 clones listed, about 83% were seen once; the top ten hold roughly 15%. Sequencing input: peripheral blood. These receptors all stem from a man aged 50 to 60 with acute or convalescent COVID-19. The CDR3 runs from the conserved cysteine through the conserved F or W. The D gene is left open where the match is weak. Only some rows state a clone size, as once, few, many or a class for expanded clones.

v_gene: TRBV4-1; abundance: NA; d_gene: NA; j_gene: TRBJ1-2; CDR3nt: TGCGCCAGCAGCCAAGCAGGGAACGATAACTATGGCTACACCTTC; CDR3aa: CASSQAGNDNYGYTF
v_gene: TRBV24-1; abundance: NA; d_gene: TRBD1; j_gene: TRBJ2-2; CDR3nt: TGTGCCACCAGTGTCCTGACAGGGGTCGGCACCGGGGAGCTGTTTTTT; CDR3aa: CATSVLTGVGTGELFF
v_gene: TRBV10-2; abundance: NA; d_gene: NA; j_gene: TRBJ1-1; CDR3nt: TGCGCCAGCAGGGGGGGGGTCGCGGTGAACACTGAAGCTTTCTTT; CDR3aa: CASRGGVAVNTEAFF
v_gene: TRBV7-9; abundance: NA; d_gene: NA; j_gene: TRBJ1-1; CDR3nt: TGTGCCAGCAGCCCCTACGGGGGCACTGAAGCTTTCTTT; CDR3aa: CASSPYGGTEAFF
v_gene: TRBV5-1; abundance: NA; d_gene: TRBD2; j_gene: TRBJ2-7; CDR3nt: TGCGCCAGCAGCTTGTCACTAGCGGGGACGAGCCCCTCCGAGCAGTACTTC; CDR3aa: CASSLSLAGTSPSEQYF
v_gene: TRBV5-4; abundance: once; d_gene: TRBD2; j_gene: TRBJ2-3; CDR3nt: TGTGCCAGCACCCCGGGAGGAGGTAGCACAGATACGCAGTATTTT; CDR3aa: CASTPGGGSTDTQYF
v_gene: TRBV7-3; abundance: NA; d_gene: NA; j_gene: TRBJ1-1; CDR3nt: TGTGCCAGCAGCCCAACATCGAACACTGAAGCTTTCTTT; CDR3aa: CASSPTSNTEAFF
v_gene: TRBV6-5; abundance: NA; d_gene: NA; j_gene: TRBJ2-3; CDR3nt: TGTGCCAGCAGTCGCTCACGGACAGCCGATACGCAGTATTTT; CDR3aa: CASSRSRTADTQYF
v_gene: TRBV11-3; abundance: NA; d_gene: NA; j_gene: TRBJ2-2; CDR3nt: TGTGCCAGCAGCGGATACTACAACGGGGAGCTGTTTTTT; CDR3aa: CASSGYYNGELFF
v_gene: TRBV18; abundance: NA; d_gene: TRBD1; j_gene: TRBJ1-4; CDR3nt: TGTGCCAGCTCCCGGGACAGGGGAGGAGAAAAACTGTTTTTT; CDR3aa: CASSRDRGGEKLFF
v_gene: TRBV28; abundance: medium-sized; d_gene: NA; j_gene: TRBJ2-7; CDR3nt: TGTGCCAGCAGTGCTACGACAGCCTCCTACGAGCAGTACTTC; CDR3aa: CASSATTASYEQYF
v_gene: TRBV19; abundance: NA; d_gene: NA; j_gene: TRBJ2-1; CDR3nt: TGTGCCAGTAGTATTGGCAGTAATAATGAGCAGTTCTTC; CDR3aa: CASSIGSNNEQFF
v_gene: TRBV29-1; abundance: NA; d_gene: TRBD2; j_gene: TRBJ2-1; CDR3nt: TGCAGCGTTGCGGGCGGGGGGGCTGGAAATGAGCAGTTCTTC; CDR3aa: CSVAGGGAGNEQFF
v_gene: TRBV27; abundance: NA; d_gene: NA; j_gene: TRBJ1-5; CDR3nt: TGTGCCAGCAGTTCAGGGTCCCCTTATAGCAATCAGCCCCAGCATTTT; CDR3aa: CASSSGSPYSNQPQHF
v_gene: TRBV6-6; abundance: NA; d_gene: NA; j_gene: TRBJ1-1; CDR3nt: TGTGCCAGCAGTTACTCGAGTCAGGGCACTGAAGCTTTCTTT; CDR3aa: CASSYSSQGTEAFF
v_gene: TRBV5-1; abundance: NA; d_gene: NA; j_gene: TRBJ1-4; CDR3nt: TGCGCCAGCAGCTTGGCCAGAACAGCTAATGAAAAACTGTTTTTT; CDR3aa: CASSLARTANEKLFF
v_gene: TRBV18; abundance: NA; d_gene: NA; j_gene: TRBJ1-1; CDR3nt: TGTGCCAGCTCACCATTTACAGGGTCTGAAGCTTTCTTT; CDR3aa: CASSPFTGSEAFF
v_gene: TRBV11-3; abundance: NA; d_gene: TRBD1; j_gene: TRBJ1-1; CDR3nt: TGTGCCAGCAGCCGGGGACAGGGGGGGATGTCTTTCTTT; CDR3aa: CASSRGQGGMSFF
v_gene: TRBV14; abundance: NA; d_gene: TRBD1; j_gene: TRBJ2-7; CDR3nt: TGTGCCAGCAGCCAAGCGACAGGGTCGGCCTACGAGCAGTACTTC; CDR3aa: CASSQATGSAYEQYF
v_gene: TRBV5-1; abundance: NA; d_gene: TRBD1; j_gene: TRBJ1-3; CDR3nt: TGCGCCAGCAGCTTGGTACTCCAGGGGGACTCTGGAAACACCATATATTTT; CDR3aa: CASSLVLQGDSGNTIYF
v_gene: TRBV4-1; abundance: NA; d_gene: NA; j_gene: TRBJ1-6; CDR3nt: TGCGCCAGCAGGTCTTCAGGTAATTCACCCCTCCACTTT; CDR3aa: CASRSSGNSPLHF
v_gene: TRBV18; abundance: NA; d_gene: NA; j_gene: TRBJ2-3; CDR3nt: TGTGCCAGCTCAAAGGGGCAGGGCACAGATACGCAGTATTTT; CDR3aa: CASSKGQGTDTQYF
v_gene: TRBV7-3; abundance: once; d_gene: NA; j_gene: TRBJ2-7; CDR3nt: TGTGCCAGCAGCTCCCACGCCGGGTACGAGCAGTACTTC; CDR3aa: CASSSHAGYEQYF
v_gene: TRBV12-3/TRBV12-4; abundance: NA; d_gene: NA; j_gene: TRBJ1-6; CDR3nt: TGTGCCAGCAGTTTAGGCAGGTACTCACCCCTCCACTTT; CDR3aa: CASSLGRYSPLHF
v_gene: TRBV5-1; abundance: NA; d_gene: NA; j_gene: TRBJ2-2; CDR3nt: TGCGCCAGCAGCCCTCTACAGGGAAACACCGGGGAGCTGTTTTTT; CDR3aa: CASSPLQGNTGELFF
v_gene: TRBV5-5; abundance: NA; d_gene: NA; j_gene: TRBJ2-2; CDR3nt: TGTGCCAGCAGCTTGGCCATGACGGGCACCGGGGAGCTGTTTTTT; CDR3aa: CASSLAMTGTGELFF
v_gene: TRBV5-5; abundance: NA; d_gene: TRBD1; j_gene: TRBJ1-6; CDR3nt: TGTGCCAGCAGCCACACAGGGGGCTTGGATAATTCACCCCTCCACTTT; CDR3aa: CASSHTGGLDNSPLHF
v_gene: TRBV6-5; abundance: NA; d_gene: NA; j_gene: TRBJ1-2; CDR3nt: TGTGCCAGCAACCCCCTGTGGGAGGGGCAGGGCTACACCTTC; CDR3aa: CASNPLWEGQGYTF
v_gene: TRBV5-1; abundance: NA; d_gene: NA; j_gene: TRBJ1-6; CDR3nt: TGCGCCAGCAGCTTGGCCGGAGCTGTCTCACCCCTCCACTTT; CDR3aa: CASSLAGAVSPLHF
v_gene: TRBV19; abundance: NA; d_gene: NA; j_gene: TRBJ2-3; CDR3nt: TGTGCCAGTAGTAGGGGACTCACAGATACGCAGTATTTT; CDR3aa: CASSRGLTDTQYF
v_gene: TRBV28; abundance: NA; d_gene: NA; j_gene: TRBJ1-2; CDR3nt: TGTGCCAGCAGTTTGGGGGGGGCGACCTATGGCTACACCTTC; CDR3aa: CASSLGGATYGYTF
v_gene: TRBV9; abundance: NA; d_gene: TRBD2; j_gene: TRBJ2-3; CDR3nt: TGTGCCAGCAGCGGACTAGCGGGGATGGGGGAAGGCACAGATACGCAGTATTTT; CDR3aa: CASSGLAGMGEGTDTQYF
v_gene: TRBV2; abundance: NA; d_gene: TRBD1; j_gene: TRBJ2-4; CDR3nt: TGTGCCAGCATAAGACAGGGGGCTGATGTTCTAGCCAAAAACATTCAGTACTTC; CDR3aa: CASIRQGADVLAKNIQYF
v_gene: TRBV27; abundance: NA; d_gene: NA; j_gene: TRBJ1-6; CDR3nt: TGTGCCAGCAGTACAGGGAATTCACCCCTCCACTTT; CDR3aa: CASSTGNSPLHF
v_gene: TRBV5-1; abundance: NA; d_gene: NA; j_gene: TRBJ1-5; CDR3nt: TGCGCCAGCAGCGTGGGGCCGGACAACAATCAGCCCCAGCATTTT; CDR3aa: CASSVGPDNNQPQHF
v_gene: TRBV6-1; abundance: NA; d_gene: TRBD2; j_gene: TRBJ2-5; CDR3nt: TGTGCCAGCAGTGAAGCACGGGCTAGCGGGGGCCGAGAGACCCAGTACTTC; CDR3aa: CASSEARASGGRETQYF
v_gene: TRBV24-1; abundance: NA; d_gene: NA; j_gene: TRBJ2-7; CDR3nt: TGTGCCACCAGCCATACAGGGTTCGAGCAGTACTTC; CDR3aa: CATSHTGFEQYF
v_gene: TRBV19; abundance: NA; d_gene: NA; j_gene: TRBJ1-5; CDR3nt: TGTGCCAGTAGTATAGTTGGGGGGAGCAATCAGCCCCAGCATTTT; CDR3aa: CASSIVGGSNQPQHF
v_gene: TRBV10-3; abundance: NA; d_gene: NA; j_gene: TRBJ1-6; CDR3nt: TGTGCCATCAGTGAAGGTCCCGGCCAGGGGAACTCACCCCTCCACTTT; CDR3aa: CAISEGPGQGNSPLHF
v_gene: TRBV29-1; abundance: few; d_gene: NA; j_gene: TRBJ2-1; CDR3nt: TGCAGCGTTGCTACCCGTGTTGAGCAGTTCTTC; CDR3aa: CSVATRVEQFF
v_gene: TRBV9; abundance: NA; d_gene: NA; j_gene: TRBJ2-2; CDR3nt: TGTGCCAGCAGCGACAGGGTGAACGGGGAGCTGTTTTTT; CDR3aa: CASSDRVNGELFF
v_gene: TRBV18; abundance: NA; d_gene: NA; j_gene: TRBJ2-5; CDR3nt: TGTGCCAGCTCACCCGGACAGCAAGAGACCCAGTACTTC; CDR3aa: CASSPGQQETQYF
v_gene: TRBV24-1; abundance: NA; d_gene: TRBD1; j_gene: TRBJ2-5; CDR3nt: TGTGCCACCAGTGATTTTGATCGGGCAGGGGGCGTGACCCAGTACTTC; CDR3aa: CATSDFDRAGGVTQYF
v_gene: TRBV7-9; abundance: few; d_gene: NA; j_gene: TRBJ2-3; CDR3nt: TGTGCCAGCACCCAAAAGGGAAACACGGGGGGCACAGATACGCAGTATTTT; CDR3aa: CASTQKGNTGGTDTQYF
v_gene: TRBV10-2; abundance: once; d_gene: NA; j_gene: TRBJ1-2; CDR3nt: TGCGCCAGCAGTGAGAACCCAGGGGCCTATGGCTACACCTTC; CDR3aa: CASSENPGAYGYTF
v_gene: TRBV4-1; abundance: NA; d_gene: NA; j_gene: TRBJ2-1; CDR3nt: TGCGCCAGCAGCCAAGTCTTACTACGCCAGATGAATGAGCAGTTCTTC; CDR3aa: CASSQVLLRQMNEQFF
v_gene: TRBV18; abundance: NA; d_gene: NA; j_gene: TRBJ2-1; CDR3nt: TGTGCCAGCTCACCACCCGGACATTATGAGCAGTTCTTC; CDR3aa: CASSPPGHYEQFF
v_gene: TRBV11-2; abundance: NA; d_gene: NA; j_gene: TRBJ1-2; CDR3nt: TGTGCCAGCAGCCCGGGGGGACACCTGTCTAACTATGGCTACACCTTC; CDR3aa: CASSPGGHLSNYGYTF
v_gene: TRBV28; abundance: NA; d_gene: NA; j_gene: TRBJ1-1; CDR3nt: TGTGCCAGCAGTAGAACGTTCAGGGGCACTGAAGCTTTCTTT; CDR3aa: CASSRTFRGTEAFF
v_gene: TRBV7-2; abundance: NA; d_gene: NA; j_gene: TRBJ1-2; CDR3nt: TGTGCCAGCAGGAAATATAGGACACTCCCACAGGACTACTACACCTTC; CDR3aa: CASRKYRTLPQDYYTF
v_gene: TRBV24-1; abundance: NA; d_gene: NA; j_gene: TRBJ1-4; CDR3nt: TGTGCCACCAGTGGGCAGACTATTGAAAAACTGTTTTTT; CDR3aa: CATSGQTIEKLFF
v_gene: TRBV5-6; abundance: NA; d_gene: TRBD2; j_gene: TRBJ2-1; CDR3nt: TGTGCCAGCAGCTCCCGGAAGGGCGGGGGGGCGTCCTACAATGAGCAGTTCTTC; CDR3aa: CASSSRKGGGASYNEQFF
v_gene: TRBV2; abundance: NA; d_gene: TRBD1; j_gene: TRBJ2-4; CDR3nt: TGTGCCAGCAGTATCACAGGGGGGATGACCAAAAACATTCAGTACTTC; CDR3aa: CASSITGGMTKNIQYF
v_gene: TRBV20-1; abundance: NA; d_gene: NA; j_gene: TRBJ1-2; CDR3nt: TGCAGTGCTAGTTCAGGGACTAACTATGGCTACACCTTC; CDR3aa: CSASSGTNYGYTF